This T cell receptor (beta chain) was recorded in a study of CD8 T cells in ankylosing spondylitis. The study, taken as a whole, reports: Researchers reportedly found disease-linked clones significantly enriched in matched ankylosing spondylitis synovial fluid. Relatively scarce in peripheral blood, disease-linked clones were CD8+. What appeared characteristic of ankylosing spondylitis blood was a TCR beta motif of fewer than ten highly homologous variants. Earlier literature documents some of the motif variants in reactive arthritis synovial fluid and blood.

The V gene's germline CDR1 is ENHRY and CDR2 SYGVKD. The CDR3 contains 17 residues. J lost 0 bases, V lost 6 bases, and 7 bases had no gene match. This clonotype was counted many times. Antigen unknown. By quantitative 5'-RACE with molecular barcodes, the TCR beta libraries were made. Each CDR3 protein is one row after TCRdb ran MiXCR on the 5' RACE reads. The data hold approximately 400,000 distinct CDR3 sequences, with under 20% observed a single time. Specimen: blood, either unsorted or a sorted T cell fraction (not recorded which). V and J are TRBV10-3 and TRBJ2-2, with 10 nucleotides matching TRBD2. The receptor's source is a male donor with ankylosing spondylitis. The CDR3 region is CAIRRSSGGANTGELFF. The CDR3 DNA reads as TGTGCCATCAGGAGATCTAGCGGGGGCGCGAACACCGGGGAGCTGTTTTTT.